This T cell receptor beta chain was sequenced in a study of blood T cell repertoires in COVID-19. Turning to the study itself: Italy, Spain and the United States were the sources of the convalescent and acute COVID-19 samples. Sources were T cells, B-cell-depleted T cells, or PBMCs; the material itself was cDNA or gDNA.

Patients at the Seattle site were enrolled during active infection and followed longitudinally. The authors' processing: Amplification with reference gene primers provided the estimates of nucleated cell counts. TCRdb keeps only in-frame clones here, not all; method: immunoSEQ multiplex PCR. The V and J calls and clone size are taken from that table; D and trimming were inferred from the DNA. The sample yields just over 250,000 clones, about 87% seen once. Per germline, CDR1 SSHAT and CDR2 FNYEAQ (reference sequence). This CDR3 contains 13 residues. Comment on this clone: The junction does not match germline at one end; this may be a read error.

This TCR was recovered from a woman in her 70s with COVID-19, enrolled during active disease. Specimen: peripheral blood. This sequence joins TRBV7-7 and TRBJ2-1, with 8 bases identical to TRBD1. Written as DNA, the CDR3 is TGTGCTAGCAGCTCGGACAGGGTGAATGAGCAGTTCTTC. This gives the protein CASSSDRVNEQFF.